The clone carrying this TCR beta chain was detected a few times. The entry originates in a study of early T cells in non-severe SARS-CoV-2 infection. Individually, cDNA molecules had unique molecular identifiers attached to them. TCRdb ran MiXCR on the 5' RACE reads and lists one entry per CDR3 protein. The repertoire includes around 99,000 distinct CDR3 sequences, roughly 15% of them detected once, and 5.1% sits in the top ten. V lost 1 base, J lost 5 bases, and 12 bases lay in between. This CDR3 is 14 amino acids long. The germline CDR1 and CDR2 sequences are SEHNR and FQNEAQ (reference sequence). The sample here was whole blood, taken at baseline. The receptor comes from an adult who was a healthcare worker with PCR-confirmed SARS-CoV-2 infection or an uninfected control (not recorded which). The chain combines TRBV7-9 with TRBJ2-7, with no clear D. The DNA for the CDR3 is TGTGCCAGCAGCTTAGAGTATTCAGCAGACGAGCAGTACTTC. Its translation is CASSLEYSADEQYF.